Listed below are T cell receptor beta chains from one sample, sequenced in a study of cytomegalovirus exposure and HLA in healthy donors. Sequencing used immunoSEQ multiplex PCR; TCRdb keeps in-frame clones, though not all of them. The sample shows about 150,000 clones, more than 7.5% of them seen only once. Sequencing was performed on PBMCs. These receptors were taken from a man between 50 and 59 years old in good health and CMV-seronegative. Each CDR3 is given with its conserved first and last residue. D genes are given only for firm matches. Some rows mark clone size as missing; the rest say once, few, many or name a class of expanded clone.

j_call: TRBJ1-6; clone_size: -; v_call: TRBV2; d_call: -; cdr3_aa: CASRATGTPNSPLHF; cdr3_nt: TGTGCCAGCAGGGCTACCGGGACACCCAATTCACCCCTCCACTTT
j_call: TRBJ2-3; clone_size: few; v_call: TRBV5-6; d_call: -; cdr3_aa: CASSSEGNRVVTDTQYF; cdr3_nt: TGTGCCAGCAGCTCGGAGGGAAACCGGGTAGTTACAGATACGCAGTATTTT
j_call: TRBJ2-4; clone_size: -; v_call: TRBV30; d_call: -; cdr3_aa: CACLQAVQAKNIQYF; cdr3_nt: TGTGCCTGCTTGCAAGCGGTACAAGCCAAAAACATTCAGTACTTC
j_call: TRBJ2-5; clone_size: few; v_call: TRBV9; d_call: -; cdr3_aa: CASSGLSAGETQYF; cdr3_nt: TGTGCCAGCAGCGGCCTCAGTGCGGGAGAGACCCAGTACTTC
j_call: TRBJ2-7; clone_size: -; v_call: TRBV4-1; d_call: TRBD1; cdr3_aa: CASSQAGTAKPYEQYF; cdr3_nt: TGCGCCAGCAGCCAAGCCGGGACAGCGAAACCCTACGAGCAGTACTTC
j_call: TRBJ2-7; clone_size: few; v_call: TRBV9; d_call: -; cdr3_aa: CASSVETVSYEQYF; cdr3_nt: TGTGCCAGCAGCGTAGAAACAGTCTCCTACGAGCAGTACTTC
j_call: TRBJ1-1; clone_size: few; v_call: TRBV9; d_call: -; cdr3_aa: CASSSLDRNTEAFF; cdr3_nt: TGTGCCAGCAGCTCATTGGACAGGAACACTGAAGCTTTCTTT
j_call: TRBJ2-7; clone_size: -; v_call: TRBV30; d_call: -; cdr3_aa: CAWSSTWDSWAYF; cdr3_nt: TGTGCCTGGAGTTCTACCTGGGACTCCTGGGCGTACTTC
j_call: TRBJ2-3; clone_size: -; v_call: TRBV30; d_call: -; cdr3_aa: CAWSSANTQYF; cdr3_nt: TGTGCCTGGAGTTCCGCGAATACGCAGTATTTT
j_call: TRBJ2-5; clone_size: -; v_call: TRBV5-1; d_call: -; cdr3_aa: CASSLDSNQETQYF; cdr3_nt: TGCGCCAGCAGCTTGGACAGTAACCAAGAGACCCAGTACTTC
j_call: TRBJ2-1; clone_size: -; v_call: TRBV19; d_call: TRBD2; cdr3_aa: CASSIGLAGDNEQFF; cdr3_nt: TGTGCCAGTAGTATAGGGTTAGCGGGAGACAATGAGCAGTTCTTC
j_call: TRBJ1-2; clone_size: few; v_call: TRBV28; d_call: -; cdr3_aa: CASSFGERRGDGYTF; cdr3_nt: TGTGCCAGCAGTTTTGGGGAGAGGAGAGGAGATGGCTACACCTTC
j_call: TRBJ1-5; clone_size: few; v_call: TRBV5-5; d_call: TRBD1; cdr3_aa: CASRTGGFSGQPQHF; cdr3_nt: TGTGCCAGCCGAACAGGGGGCTTTTCAGGTCAGCCCCAGCATTTT
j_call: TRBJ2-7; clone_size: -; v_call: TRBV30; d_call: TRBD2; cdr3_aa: CAWKATGGPYEQYF; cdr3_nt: TGTGCCTGGAAAGCAACGGGAGGGCCTTACGAGCAGTACTTC
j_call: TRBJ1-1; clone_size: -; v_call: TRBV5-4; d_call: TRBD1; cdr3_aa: CASSVGNRGTEAFF; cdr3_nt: TGTGCCAGCAGCGTTGGCAACAGGGGCACTGAAGCTTTCTTT
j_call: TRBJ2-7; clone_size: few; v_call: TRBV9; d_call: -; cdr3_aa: CASSSFSYEQYF; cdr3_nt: TGTGCCAGCAGCTCGTTCTCCTACGAGCAGTACTTC
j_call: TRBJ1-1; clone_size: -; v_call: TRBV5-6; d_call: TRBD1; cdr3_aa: CASSARRQGAVGITEAFF; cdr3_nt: TGTGCCAGCAGCGCCCGGCGACAGGGGGCGGTCGGAATTACTGAAGCTTTCTTT
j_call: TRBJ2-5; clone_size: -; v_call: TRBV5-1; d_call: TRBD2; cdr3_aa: CASSPGLAGVVETQYF; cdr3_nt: TGCGCCAGCAGCCCGGGACTAGCGGGAGTAGTGGAGACCCAGTACTTC
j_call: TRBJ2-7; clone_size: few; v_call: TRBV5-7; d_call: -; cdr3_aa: CASSHKNQSTYEQYF; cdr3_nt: TGTGCCAGCAGCCATAAGAATCAGTCAACCTACGAGCAGTACTTC
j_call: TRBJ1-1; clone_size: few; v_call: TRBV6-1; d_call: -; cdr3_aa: CASSEVKLTEAFF; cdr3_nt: TGTGCCAGCAGTGAAGTGAAACTCACTGAAGCTTTCTTT
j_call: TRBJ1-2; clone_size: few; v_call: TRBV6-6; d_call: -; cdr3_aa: CASSYSGVENYGYTF; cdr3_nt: TGTGCCAGCAGTTACTCCGGGGTCGAAAACTATGGCTACACCTTC
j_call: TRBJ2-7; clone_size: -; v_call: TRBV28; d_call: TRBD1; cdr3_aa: CASTPAGDSSYEQYF; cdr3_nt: TGTGCCAGCACCCCAGCCGGGGACAGCTCCTACGAGCAGTACTTC
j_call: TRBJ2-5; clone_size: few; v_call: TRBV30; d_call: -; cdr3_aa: CAWFHGGETQYF; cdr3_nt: TGTGCCTGGTTTCATGGGGGCGAGACCCAGTACTTC
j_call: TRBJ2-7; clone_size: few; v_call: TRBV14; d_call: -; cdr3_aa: CASSRGGTALYEQYF; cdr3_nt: TGTGCCAGCAGCCGTGGCGGGACGGCCCTCTACGAGCAGTACTTC
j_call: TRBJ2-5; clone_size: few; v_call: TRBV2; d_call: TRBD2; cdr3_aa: CASNGLARETQYF; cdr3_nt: TGTGCCAGCAATGGACTAGCGAGAGAGACCCAGTACTTC
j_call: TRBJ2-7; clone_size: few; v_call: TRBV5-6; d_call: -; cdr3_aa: CASSRADGRLSSYEQYF; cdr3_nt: TGTGCCAGCAGTCGTGCGGACGGCAGACTAAGCTCCTACGAGCAGTACTTC
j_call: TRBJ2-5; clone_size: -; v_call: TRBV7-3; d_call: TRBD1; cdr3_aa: CASSLGQFGTQYF; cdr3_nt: TGTGCCAGCAGCTTGGGACAGTTCGGGACCCAGTACTTC
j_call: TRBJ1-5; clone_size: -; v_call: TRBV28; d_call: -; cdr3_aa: CATTGMAQHF; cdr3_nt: TGTGCCACCACGGGTATGGCCCAGCATTTT
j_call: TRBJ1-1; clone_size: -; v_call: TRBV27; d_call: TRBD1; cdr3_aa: CASSSNRGVTEAFF; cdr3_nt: TGTGCCAGCAGTTCAAACAGGGGGGTCACTGAAGCTTTCTTT
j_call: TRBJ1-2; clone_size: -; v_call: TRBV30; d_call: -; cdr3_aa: CAWSANLPGYRF; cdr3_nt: TGTGCCTGGAGTGCCAACCTCCCGGGGTACCGCTTC
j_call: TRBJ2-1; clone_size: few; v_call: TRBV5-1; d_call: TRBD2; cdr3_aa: CASSLGLAGDNEQFF; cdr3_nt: TGCGCCAGCAGCTTGGGACTAGCGGGGGACAATGAGCAGTTCTTC
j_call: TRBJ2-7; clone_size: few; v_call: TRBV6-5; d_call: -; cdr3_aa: CATRLLVTNEQYF; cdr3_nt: TGTGCCACCCGCCTACTAGTAACAAACGAGCAGTACTTC
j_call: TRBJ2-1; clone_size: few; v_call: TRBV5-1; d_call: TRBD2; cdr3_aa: CASSLDGRDNEQFF; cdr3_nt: TGCGCCAGCAGCTTGGACGGGAGGGACAATGAGCAGTTCTTC